The clone carrying this T cell receptor (beta chain) was observed a handful of times. It was with 60 Vbeta and 13 Jbeta primers that the PCR ran. TCRdb's copy holds only in-frame clones and misses some; the assay was immunoSEQ multiplex PCR. The table includes approximately 220,000 clones, roughly 80% detected once. These data are taken from a study of cytomegalovirus exposure and HLA in healthy donors. CDR3 length equals 11 residues. V was shortened by 6 bases and J by 4 bases, with 7 bases between the two germline ends. From germline, CDR1 is MNHEY and CDR2 SMNVEV (reference sequence). The chain is built from TRBV27 and TRBJ2-7; TRBD1 is a possible D gene (5 bases). The receptor's source is a girl aged 5-17 years in good health and CMV-seronegative. Sequenced input: PBMCs. Here the CDR3 reads CASSYRYEQYF. CDR3 in DNA: TGTGCCAGCAGCTACAGGTACGAGCAGTACTTC.